These T cell receptor beta chains were read from a single sample in a study of blood T cell repertoires in COVID-19. Measured with immunoSEQ multiplex PCR; TCRdb has only the in-frame clones, and not every one. This sample has around 400,000 clones, with 89% found just once. The sequenced material came from peripheral blood. The receptors here all came from a middle-aged man with acute or convalescent COVID-19. Each CDR3 is given with its conserved first and last residue. D genes are given only for firm matches. Clone size appears in some rows only: once, few, many, or a class for an expanded clone.

size | J | D | V | length | CDR3 | DNA
. | TRBJ1-2 | . | TRBV30 | 12 | CAKTQGNYGYTF | TGTGCCAAAACTCAGGGAAACTATGGCTACACCTTC
. | TRBJ2-1 | . | TRBV9 | 17 | CASSTRTQSVSYNEQFF | TGTGCCAGCAGCACCCGAACTCAGAGCGTCTCCTACAATGAGCAGTTCTTC
. | TRBJ2-3 | . | TRBV11-2 | 14 | CASSLSHGSDTQYF | TGTGCCAGCAGCTTGAGTCATGGTTCGGATACGCAGTATTTT
. | TRBJ1-5 | TRBD1 | TRBV5-1 | 15 | CASSLYTGGNQPQHF | TGCGCCAGCAGCTTGTATACAGGGGGCAATCAGCCCCAGCATTTT
. | TRBJ2-2 | . | TRBV19 | 14 | CASRDRTNTGELFF | TGTGCCAGTAGGGACAGAACCAACACCGGGGAGCTGTTTTTT
. | TRBJ1-5 | . | TRBV9 | 15 | CASNPQGFSNQPQHF | TGTGCCAGCAACCCACAGGGTTTTAGCAATCAGCCCCAGCATTTT
. | TRBJ1-1 | . | TRBV3-1/TRBV3-2 | 14 | CASSLDRLGTEAFF | TGTGCCAGCAGCCTTGACAGACTGGGGACTGAAGCTTTCTTT
few | TRBJ1-2 | TRBD1 | TRBV5-5 | 14 | CASSLWQGAGGYTF | TGTGCCAGCAGCTTATGGCAGGGGGCGGGTGGCTACACCTTC
. | TRBJ1-6 | . | TRBV5-5 | 17 | CASSLRGGAAYNSPLHF | TGTGCCAGCAGCTTGCGGGGAGGGGCCGCCTATAATTCACCCCTCCACTTT
few | TRBJ1-5 | TRBD1 | TRBV10-3 | 17 | CAISESSGAQGNQPQHF | TGTGCCATCAGTGAGTCATCAGGGGCACAGGGGAATCAGCCCCAGCATTTT
. | TRBJ2-1 | . | TRBV27 | 14 | CASSLRQAHNEQFF | TGTGCCAGCAGTTTACGACAGGCCCACAATGAGCAGTTCTTC
. | TRBJ1-5 | . | TRBV18 | 14 | CASAYGYPPEPQHF | TGTGCCAGCGCCTACGGGTACCCACCGGAGCCCCAGCATTTT
. | TRBJ2-1 | TRBD2 | TRBV10-1 | 15 | CASGPGGRGSYEQFF | TGCGCCAGCGGCCCGGGGGGGAGGGGGTCCTATGAGCAGTTCTTC
. | TRBJ1-1 | TRBD1 | TRBV9 | 14 | CASSETGGDTEAFF | TGTGCCAGCAGCGAGACAGGGGGGGACACTGAAGCTTTCTTT
. | TRBJ2-7 | . | TRBV5-4 | 14 | CASSLASNSDEQYF | TGTGCCAGCAGCTTGGCCTCAAATTCGGACGAGCAGTACTTC
. | TRBJ1-5 | . | TRBV28 | 16 | CASSLETGEFGQPQHF | TGTGCCAGCAGTTTAGAAACAGGCGAATTCGGTCAGCCCCAGCATTTT
once | TRBJ1-2 | TRBD1 | TRBV27 | 13 | CATAPTGRYGYTF | TGTGCCACCGCACCGACAGGGAGATATGGCTACACCTTC
. | TRBJ1-4 | . | TRBV27 | 14 | CASRLTESNEKLFF | TGTGCCAGCAGACTGACAGAGTCTAATGAAAAACTGTTTTTT
. | TRBJ1-5 | . | TRBV3-1/TRBV3-2 | 19 | CASSRPSNGGLEVNQPQHF | TGTGCCAGCAGCAGACCTTCTAACGGGGGGTTGGAGGTCAATCAGCCCCAGCATTTT
. | TRBJ1-2 | TRBD1 | TRBV6-2/TRBV6-3 | 14 | CASSYTRTGFGYTF | TGTGCCAGCAGTTACACACGGACAGGGTTTGGCTACACCTTC
. | TRBJ2-1 | . | TRBV3-1/TRBV3-2 | 22 | CASSPSDFIGDSKRPRSGEQFF | TGTGCCAGCAGCCCCAGCGATTTCATTGGGGACTCGAAACGACCCCGTTCGGGTGAGCAGTTCTTC
. | TRBJ2-2 | . | TRBV6-1 | 13 | CASNTDNTGELFF | TGTGCCAGCAATACAGACAACACCGGGGAGCTGTTTTTT
. | TRBJ2-1 | TRBD2 | TRBV5-1 | 17 | CASSRRASGGSYNEQFF | TGCGCCAGCAGCCGGAGGGCTAGCGGGGGCTCCTACAATGAGCAGTTCTTC
. | TRBJ1-5 | . | TRBV28 | 13 | CASSTPADRPQHF | TGTGCCAGCAGCACCCCGGCGGATCGGCCCCAGCATTTT
once | TRBJ2-7 | . | TRBV3-1/TRBV3-2 | 14 | CASSLQGGRYEQYF | TGTGCCAGCAGCCTTCAGGGGGGTCGATACGAGCAGTACTTC
. | TRBJ2-3 | . | TRBV29-1 | 17 | CSVGMMMTLKRGDTQYF | TGCAGCGTTGGAATGATGATGACTCTGAAGCGTGGTGATACGCAGTATTTT
once | TRBJ1-1 | . | TRBV5-5 | 14 | CASSWGGVNTEAFF | TGTGCCAGCAGTTGGGGGGGAGTGAACACTGAAGCTTTCTTT
. | TRBJ2-1 | . | TRBV11-2 | 16 | CASSLGAPSSYNEQFF | TGTGCCAGCAGCTTAGGTGCGCCGAGCTCCTACAATGAGCAGTTCTTC
. | TRBJ2-2 | TRBD2 | TRBV25-1 | 16 | CASSESRAGRTGELFF | TGTGCCAGCAGTGAATCTCGAGCGGGGAGGACCGGGGAGCTGTTTTTT
. | TRBJ1-1 | . | TRBV7-9 | 16 | CASSLVWGDANTEAFF | TGTGCCAGCAGCTTAGTTTGGGGGGACGCAAACACTGAAGCTTTCTTT
. | TRBJ2-4 | TRBD1 | TRBV13 | 14 | CASSPGTGKNIQYF | TGTGCCAGCAGCCCCGGGACAGGGAAAAACATTCAGTACTTC
once | TRBJ2-7 | TRBD1 | TRBV12-3/TRBV12-4 | 13 | CASSNRGAYEQYF | TGTGCCAGCAGTAACAGGGGCGCATACGAGCAGTACTTC
. | TRBJ2-2 | TRBD1 | TRBV7-9 | 18 | CASSRTGTGGSNTGELFF | TGTGCCAGCAGTAGAACCGGGACAGGGGGTTCGAACACCGGGGAGCTGTTTTTT
. | TRBJ1-4 | TRBD1 | TRBV27 | 14 | CASSWTGGREKLFF | TGTGCCAGCAGTTGGACAGGGGGCCGGGAAAAACTGTTTTTT
few | TRBJ1-4 | . | TRBV12-3/TRBV12-4 | 11 | CASRQVEKLFF | TGTGCCAGCAGACAAGTTGAAAAACTGTTTTTT
few | TRBJ1-2 | . | TRBV10-3 | 13 | CAIAGQSIHGYTF | TGTGCCATCGCCGGACAGAGTATCCATGGCTACACCTTC
few | TRBJ2-5 | . | TRBV30 | 12 | CAWSVCIETQYF | TGTGCCTGGAGTGTATGTATAGAGACCCAGTACTTC
. | TRBJ2-1 | . | TRBV11-2 | 13 | CASSLSGNNEQFF | TGTGCCAGCAGCTTATCAGGGAACAATGAGCAGTTCTTC
. | TRBJ2-7 | . | TRBV28 | 13 | CASGRNGAYEQYF | TGTGCCAGCGGGAGAAACGGAGCCTACGAGCAGTACTTC
. | TRBJ2-1 | . | TRBV12-1 | 14 | CASSFTSGYNEQFF | TGTGCCAGCAGCTTTACTAGCGGGTACAATGAGCAGTTCTTC
. | TRBJ1-5 | . | TRBV30 | 13 | CAWSVDRDQPQHF | TGTGCCTGGAGTGTCGATAGAGATCAGCCCCAGCATTTT
. | TRBJ1-2 | TRBD1 | TRBV7-2 | 15 | CASSLHRGQGSGYTF | TGTGCCAGCAGCTTACACAGGGGTCAGGGGAGTGGCTACACCTTC
. | TRBJ2-3 | TRBD2 | TRBV9 | 14 | CASSASGSTDTQYF | TGTGCCAGCAGCGCTAGCGGTAGCACAGATACGCAGTATTTT
. | TRBJ2-7 | TRBD2 | TRBV28 | 14 | CASGGLAGALEQYF | TGTGCCAGCGGAGGACTAGCGGGAGCCCTCGAGCAGTACTTC
. | TRBJ2-1 | TRBD2 | TRBV5-4 | 18 | CASSRGAGGPSSYNEQFF | TGTGCCAGCAGCAGAGGGGCGGGGGGTCCTAGCTCCTACAATGAGCAGTTCTTC
. | TRBJ1-4 | TRBD1 | TRBV19 | 14 | CASSMGTANEKLFF | TGTGCCAGTAGTATGGGGACAGCGAATGAAAAACTGTTTTTT
once | TRBJ1-1 | . | TRBV7-2 | 14 | CASSLDRANTEAFF | TGTGCCAGCAGCTTGGACAGAGCGAACACTGAAGCTTTCTTT
. | TRBJ1-2 | . | TRBV25-1 | 14 | CASSESRVNYGYTF | TGTGCCAGCAGTGAATCCAGGGTAAACTATGGCTACACCTTC
. | TRBJ1-4 | . | TRBV5-6 | 16 | CASSLYGGLTNEKLFF | TGTGCCAGCAGCTTGTACGGGGGGCTAACTAATGAAAAACTGTTTTTT
. | TRBJ1-5 | TRBD1 | TRBV30 | 16 | CAWSVPYRGPDQPQHF | TGTGCCTGGAGTGTACCTTACAGGGGGCCTGATCAGCCCCAGCATTTT
. | TRBJ2-2 | TRBD2 | TRBV4-1 | 18 | CASRRIARPSGGTGELFF | TGCGCCAGCAGGCGTATCGCCAGGCCCTCGGGAGGGACCGGGGAGCTGTTTTTT
. | TRBJ1-1 | . | TRBV9 | 15 | CASSVEDSDGTEAFF | TGTGCCAGCAGCGTAGAGGACAGCGATGGGACTGAAGCTTTCTTT
. | TRBJ1-2 | TRBD1 | TRBV29-1 | 14 | CSVRPGQDSYGYTF | TGCAGCGTGAGACCGGGACAGGATTCCTATGGCTACACCTTC
once | TRBJ1-1 | . | TRBV5-1 | 13 | CASSLVGSPEAFF | TGCGCCAGCAGCTTGGTTGGGAGCCCTGAAGCTTTCTTT
. | TRBJ1-1 | TRBD1 | TRBV6-2/TRBV6-3 | 16 | CASSYGGNRGNTEAFF | TGTGCCAGCAGTTATGGCGGTAACAGGGGAAACACTGAAGCTTTCTTT